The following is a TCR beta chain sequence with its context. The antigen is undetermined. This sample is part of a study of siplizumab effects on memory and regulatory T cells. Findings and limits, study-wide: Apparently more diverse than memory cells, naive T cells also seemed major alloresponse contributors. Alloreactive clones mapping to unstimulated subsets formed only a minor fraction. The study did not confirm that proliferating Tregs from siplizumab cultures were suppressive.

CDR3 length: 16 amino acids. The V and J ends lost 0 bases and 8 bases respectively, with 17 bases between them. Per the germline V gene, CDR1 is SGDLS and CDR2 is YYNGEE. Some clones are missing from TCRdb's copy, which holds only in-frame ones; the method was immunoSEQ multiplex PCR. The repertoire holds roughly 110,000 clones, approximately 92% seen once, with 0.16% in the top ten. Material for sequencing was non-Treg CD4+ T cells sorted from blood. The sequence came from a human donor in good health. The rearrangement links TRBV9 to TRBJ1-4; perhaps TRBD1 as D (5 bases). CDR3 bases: TGTGCCAGCAGCGTAGGACTTCCAGGGATGTACGAAAAACTGTTTTTT. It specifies CASSVGLPGMYEKLFF.